Below, one TCR beta chain is given with its context. Its specificity is not known. Sequencing ends 3 residues short of the CDR3 end; the germline J gene provides the rest. Cervical HPV DNA detected by MY09/MY11 PCR, typed by dot-blot. The table came from immunoSEQ multiplex PCR; TCRdb's copy has only in-frame clones and leaves some out. The sample has around 25,000 clones. V was clipped by 6 bases and J by 0 bases, with 15 bases between them. The length of the CDR3 is 17 residues. The germline CDR1 and CDR2 sequences are LNHDA and SQIVND (reference sequence). The sample comes from a study of T cells in women clearing cervical HPV infection. Notes on the study in general: Richness differences could reflect unmeasured T-cell content per sample.

The gene calls are TRBV19 and TRBJ1-6; D remains ambiguous. The sample taken for sequencing was blood buffy coat. This TCR derives from a woman aged 18-70 years with a cervical HPV16 infection that either progressed to CIN3+ or cleared (not recorded which). CDR3 DNA, as far as it was read: TGTGCCAGTAGCCAGATACGACCTAGCTCCTATAATTCACCC. This sequence encodes CASSQIRPSSYNSP. The whole CDR3 region reads CASSQIRPSSYNSPLHF.